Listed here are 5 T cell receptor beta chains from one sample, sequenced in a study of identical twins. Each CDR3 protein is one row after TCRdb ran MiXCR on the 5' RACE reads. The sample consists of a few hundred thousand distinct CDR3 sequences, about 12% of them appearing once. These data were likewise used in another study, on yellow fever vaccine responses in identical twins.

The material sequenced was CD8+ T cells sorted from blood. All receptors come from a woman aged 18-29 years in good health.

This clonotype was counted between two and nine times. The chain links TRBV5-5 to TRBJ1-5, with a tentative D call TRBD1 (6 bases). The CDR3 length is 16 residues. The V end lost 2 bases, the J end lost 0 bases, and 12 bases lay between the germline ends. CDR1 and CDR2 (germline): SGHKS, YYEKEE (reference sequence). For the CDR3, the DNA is TGTGCCAGCAGCTTAACAGGGCTGGGTAGCAATCAGCCCCAGCATTTT. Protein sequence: CASSLTGLGSNQPQHF.

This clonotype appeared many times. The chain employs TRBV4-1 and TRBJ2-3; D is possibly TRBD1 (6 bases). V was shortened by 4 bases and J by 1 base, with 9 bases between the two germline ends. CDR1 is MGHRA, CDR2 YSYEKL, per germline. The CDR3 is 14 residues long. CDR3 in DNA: TGCGCCAGCAGCCCGCGACAGGGCACAGATACGCAGTATTTT. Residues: CASSPRQGTDTQYF.

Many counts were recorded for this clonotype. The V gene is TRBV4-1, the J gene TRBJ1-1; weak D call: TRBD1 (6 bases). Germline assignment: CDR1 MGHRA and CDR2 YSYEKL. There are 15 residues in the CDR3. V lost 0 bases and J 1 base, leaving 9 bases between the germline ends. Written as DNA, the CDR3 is TGCGCCAGCAGCCAAGACAGGGGCGGGAACACTGAAGCTTTCTTT. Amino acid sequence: CASSQDRGGNTEAFF.

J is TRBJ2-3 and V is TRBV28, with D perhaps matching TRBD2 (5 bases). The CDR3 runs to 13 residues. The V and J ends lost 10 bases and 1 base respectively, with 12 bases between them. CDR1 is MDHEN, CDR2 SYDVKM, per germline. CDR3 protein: CATSKRGTDTQYF. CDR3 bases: TGTGCCACGAGCAAGAGGGGCACAGATACGCAGTATTTT.

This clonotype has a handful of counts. The CDR3 bases are TGTGCCAGCAGTGAATGGGAACGTACAGATACGCAGTATTTT. Translation gives CASSEWERTDTQYF. The V gene is TRBV25-1, the J gene TRBJ2-3; unclear D gene. The CDR3 runs 14 residues. Trimming took 1 base from V and 3 from J, leaving 8 bases between them. Germline assignment: CDR1 MGHDK and CDR2 SYGVNS.